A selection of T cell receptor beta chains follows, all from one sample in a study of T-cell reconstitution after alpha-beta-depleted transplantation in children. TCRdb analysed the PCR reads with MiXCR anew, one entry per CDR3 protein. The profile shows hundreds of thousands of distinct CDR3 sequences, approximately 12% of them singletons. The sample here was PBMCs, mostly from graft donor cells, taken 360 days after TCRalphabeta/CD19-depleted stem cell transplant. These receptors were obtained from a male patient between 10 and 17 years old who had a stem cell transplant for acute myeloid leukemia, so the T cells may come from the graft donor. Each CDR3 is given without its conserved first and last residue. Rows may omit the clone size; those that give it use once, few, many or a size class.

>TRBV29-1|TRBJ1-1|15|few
SAPRYRGPNSNTEAF
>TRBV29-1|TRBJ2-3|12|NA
SVARQGGTDTQY
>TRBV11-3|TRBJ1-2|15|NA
ASSLRTGELIIYGYT
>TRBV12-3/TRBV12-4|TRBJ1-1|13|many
ASSFLRLMNTEAF
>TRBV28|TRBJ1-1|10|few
ASSGRLGEAF
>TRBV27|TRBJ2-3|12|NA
ASSLSWVTDTQY
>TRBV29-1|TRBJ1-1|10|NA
SVRGTALRAF
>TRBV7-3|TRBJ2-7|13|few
ASSATGGTSYEQY
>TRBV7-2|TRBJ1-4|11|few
ASSLPHNEKLF
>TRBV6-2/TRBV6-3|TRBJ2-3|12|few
ASSWRDLGRRQY
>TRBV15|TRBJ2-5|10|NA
ATSGVWETQY
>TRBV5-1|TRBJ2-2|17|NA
ASSPVVGPLAGNTGELF
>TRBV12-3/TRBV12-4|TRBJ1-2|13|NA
ASSFARTGPGGYT
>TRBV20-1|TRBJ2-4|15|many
SAILRDPLQSKNIQY
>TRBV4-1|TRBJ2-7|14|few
ASSQDTARDSYEQY
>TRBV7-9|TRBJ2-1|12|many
ASPGLAGDNEQF
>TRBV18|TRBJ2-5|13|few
ASSRIRGTVETQY
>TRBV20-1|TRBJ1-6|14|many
SARDNPGSYNSPLH
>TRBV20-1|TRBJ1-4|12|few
SARRIPLREKLF
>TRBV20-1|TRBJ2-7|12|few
SARLAVILGEQY
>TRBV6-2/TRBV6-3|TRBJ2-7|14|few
ASQPLAGVGNYEQY
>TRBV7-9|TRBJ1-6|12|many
ASSLEGYNSPLH
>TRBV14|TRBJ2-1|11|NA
ASSHGKYNEQF
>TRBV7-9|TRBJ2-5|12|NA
ASAGLAGEETQY
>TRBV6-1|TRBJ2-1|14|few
ASSELAGGPSDEQF
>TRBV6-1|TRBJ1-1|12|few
ASSEKILNTEAF
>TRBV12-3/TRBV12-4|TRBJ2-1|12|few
ASSLGTNHNEQF
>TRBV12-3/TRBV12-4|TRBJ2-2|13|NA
ASTPNVDYTGELF
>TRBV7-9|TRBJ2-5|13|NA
ASSLVWGTQETQY
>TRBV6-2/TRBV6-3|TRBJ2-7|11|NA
ASSYDFPYEQY
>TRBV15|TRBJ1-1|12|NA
ATSRDRTALEAF